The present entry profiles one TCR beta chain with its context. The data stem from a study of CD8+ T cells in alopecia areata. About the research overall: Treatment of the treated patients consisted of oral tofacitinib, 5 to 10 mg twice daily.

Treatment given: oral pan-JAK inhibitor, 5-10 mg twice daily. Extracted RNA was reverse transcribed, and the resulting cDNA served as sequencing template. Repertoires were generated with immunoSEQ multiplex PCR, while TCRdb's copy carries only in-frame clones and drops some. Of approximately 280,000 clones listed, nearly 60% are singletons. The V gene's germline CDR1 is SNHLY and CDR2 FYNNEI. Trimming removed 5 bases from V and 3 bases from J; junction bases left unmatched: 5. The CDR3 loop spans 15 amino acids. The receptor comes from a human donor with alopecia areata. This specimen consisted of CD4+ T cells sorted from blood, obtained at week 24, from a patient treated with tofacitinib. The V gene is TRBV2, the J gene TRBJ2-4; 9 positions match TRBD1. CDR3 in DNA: TGTGCCAGCAGTAATCGACAGGGGGGCAAAAACATTCAGTACTTC. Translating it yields CASSNRQGGKNIQYF.